The T cell receptor beta chain described here comes from a study of CD8+ T cells in alopecia areata. Study-wide background: Once tofacitinib had been taken for 6 to 18 months, 6 months off drug followed.

About this clone: Its antigen remains unidentified.

Treatment of the sample: oral pan-JAK inhibitor, 5-10 mg twice daily. Study results and caveats: While tofacitinib was given, many expanded lesional clones persisted in scalp and blood.

Reverse transcribed after extraction, RNA yielded cDNA as the sequencing template. Data came from immunoSEQ multiplex PCR; TCRdb stores just in-frame clones and leaves some out. Among hundreds of thousands of clones listed, about three fifths were seen once. The ends were cut back, 0 bases at V and 10 bases at J, with 10 bases in the middle. This CDR3 is built from 13 residues. In germline, CDR1 is GTSNPN, CDR2 SVGIG (reference sequence). This receptor was identified in a human donor with alopecia areata. The chain links TRBV30 to TRBJ1-6; a possible D gene is TRBD1 (5 bases). This specimen was CD4+ T cells sorted from blood, taken around week 54, from a patient treated with tofacitinib. CDR3 DNA: TGTGCCTGGAGTGTATCCAGGGACTCACCCCTCCACTTT. Encoded protein: CAWSVSRDSPLHF.